The sample holds a few counts of the clone carrying this T cell receptor (beta chain). Germline values: CDR1 SGHAT, CDR2 FQNNGV. The CDR3 runs 14 residues. Trimming took 4 bases from V and 3 from J, leaving 10 bases between them. The sample is drawn from a study of patients and donors after allogeneic stem cell transplantation. Via MiXCR, TCRdb re-called the RT-PCR reads, giving one row per CDR3 protein. The sample lists approximately 250,000 distinct CDR3 sequences, less than 15% occurring once. The chain combines TRBV11-2 with TRBJ1-3; D not resolved. The TCR sequence derives from a human donor who was either an allogeneic HSCT recipient or a stem cell or donor lymphocyte infusion donor (not recorded which). It is not recorded whose cells these are; they may come from a transplant donor. Sequencing was carried out using blood, either unsorted or a sorted T cell fraction (not recorded which). CDR3 sequence (DNA): TGTGCCAGCAGCTCTTCGGCGCGTGGAAACACCATATATTTT. It codes for CASSSSARGNTIYF.